The rows below give T cell receptor beta chains drawn from one sample of a study of blood T cell repertoires in COVID-19. Assay used: immunoSEQ multiplex PCR; TCRdb lists only in-frame clones, some missing. Seen here are some 68,000 clones, roughly 91% observed once, and the top ten hold around 7.3%. The specimen was peripheral blood. The receptors originated from a man aged 40-49 years with COVID-19, enrolled during active disease. The CDR3 runs from the conserved cysteine through the conserved F or W. A D gene is named only where the DNA matches it firmly. A row's size may be missing; if present it is once, few, many or a size class.

TRBV19	NA	TRBJ2-3	TRBD2	CASSKRSGGLFSTDTQYF	TGTGCCAGTAGTAAACGCAGCGGGGGGTTGTTTAGCACAGATACGCAGTATTTT
TRBV5-1	few	TRBJ1-1	TRBD1	CASSWRSGDSWQLAEAFF	TGCGCCAGCAGCTGGCGGAGTGGGGACAGCTGGCAACTCGCTGAAGCTTTCTTT
TRBV5-1	NA	TRBJ2-3	NA	CASSSSSTDTQYF	TGCGCCAGCAGCTCGTCTAGCACAGATACGCAGTATTTT
TRBV2	NA	TRBJ2-1	NA	CASTYGVPSSYNEQFF	TGTGCCAGTACCTACGGGGTCCCGAGCTCCTACAATGAGCAGTTCTTC
TRBV2	NA	TRBJ1-4	TRBD1	CASGTGGAVEKLFF	TGTGCCAGCGGTACAGGGGGCGCGGTTGAAAAACTGTTTTTT
TRBV30	NA	TRBJ1-1	NA	CAWRPGGIDTEAFF	TGTGCCTGGAGACCTGGGGGGATCGACACTGAAGCTTTCTTT
TRBV28	NA	TRBJ2-2	NA	CASRPQGDGELFF	TGTGCCAGCAGGCCACAAGGGGACGGGGAGCTGTTTTTT
TRBV7-2	NA	TRBJ1-1	NA	CASSPFIGGSTEAFF	TGTGCCAGCAGCCCATTTATTGGGGGGTCGACTGAAGCTTTCTTT
TRBV5-6	NA	TRBJ1-1	TRBD1	CASSLEGAGNTEAFF	TGTGCCAGCAGCTTGGAGGGGGCCGGGAACACTGAAGCTTTCTTT
TRBV5-6	once	TRBJ2-1	TRBD2	CASSFNSGNYNEQFF	TGTGCCAGCAGCTTCAACAGCGGGAACTACAATGAGCAGTTCTTC
TRBV29-1	NA	TRBJ2-1	TRBD2	CSVRTRSYNEQFF	TGCAGCGTGAGGACTAGGTCCTACAATGAGCAGTTCTTC
TRBV6-6	NA	TRBJ1-3	TRBD1	CASSRQGIGNTIYF	TGTGCCAGCAGCCGACAGGGAATAGGAAACACCATATATTTT
TRBV18	NA	TRBJ2-5	NA	CASSPGHPGQETQYF	TGTGCCAGCTCACCGGGACATCCGGGCCAAGAGACCCAGTACTTC
TRBV28	NA	TRBJ1-2	NA	CASSAGGGYGYTF	TGTGCCAGCAGTGCGGGGGGGGGCTATGGCTACACCTTC
TRBV4-2	NA	TRBJ2-1	TRBD2	CASSQESNGFGLATYNEQFF	TGTGCCAGCAGCCAAGAGAGTAATGGCTTTGGACTAGCGACCTACAATGAGCAGTTCTTC
TRBV5-1	once	TRBJ1-2	TRBD1	CASSLGFNRDRGRYYGYTF	TGCGCCAGCAGCTTGGGTTTTAATCGGGACAGGGGGCGATACTATGGCTACACCTTC
TRBV18	NA	TRBJ2-1	NA	CASSPPWADREQFF	TGTGCCAGCTCACCACCCTGGGCGGACAGAGAGCAGTTCTTC
TRBV14	NA	TRBJ2-3	TRBD2	CASSHISGGYTDTQYF	TGTGCCAGCAGCCACATTAGCGGGGGCTACACAGATACGCAGTATTTT
TRBV12-3/TRBV12-4	NA	TRBJ2-2	NA	CASSFDFSGELFF	TGTGCCAGCAGTTTCGACTTCAGCGGGGAGCTGTTTTTT
TRBV5-1	NA	TRBJ1-1	NA	CASSLGITANTEAFF	TGCGCCAGCAGCTTAGGAATTACAGCGAACACTGAAGCTTTCTTT
TRBV11-2	NA	TRBJ2-3	NA	CASSLPPMAGTDTQYF	TGTGCCAGCAGCTTACCCCCGATGGCGGGCACAGATACGCAGTATTTT
TRBV19	once	TRBJ1-4	NA	CASRPRAANEKLFF	TGTGCCAGTAGACCGAGAGCGGCTAATGAAAAACTGTTTTTT
TRBV4-1	NA	TRBJ2-2	NA	CASSQGGVVATTTGELFF	TGCGCCAGCAGCCAAGGGGGAGTAGTAGCGACTACCACCGGGGAGCTGTTTTTT
TRBV7-2	NA	TRBJ2-3	NA	CASSTSSVSTDTQYF	TGTGCCAGCAGCACATCTAGCGTAAGCACAGATACGCAGTATTTT
TRBV2	NA	TRBJ2-5	NA	CASRQRPLQETQYF	TGTGCCAGCAGGCAGCGGCCCCTCCAAGAGACCCAGTACTTC
TRBV10-1	few	TRBJ2-1	NA	CASSESRWEEQFF	TGCGCCAGCAGTGAGTCGAGGTGGGAGGAGCAGTTCTTC
TRBV28	NA	TRBJ1-1	NA	CASSLGRRDTEAFF	TGTGCCAGCAGTTTGGGTCGACGGGACACTGAAGCTTTCTTT
TRBV6-1	NA	TRBJ2-7	TRBD1	CASSDLGTGGREQYF	TGTGCCAGCAGTGACCTCGGGACAGGGGGACGCGAGCAGTACTTC
TRBV11-2	few	TRBJ1-2	TRBD1	CASSSYSGTAAANYGYTF	TGTGCCAGCAGCTCCTATTCCGGGACAGCTGCAGCTAACTATGGCTACACCTTC
TRBV14	NA	TRBJ1-5	TRBD1	CASSRDREGNQPQHF	TGTGCCAGCAGCCGGGACAGGGAGGGGAATCAGCCCCAGCATTTT
TRBV10-2	once	TRBJ2-7	NA	CASSLGGTLSYEQYF	TGCGCCAGCAGCCTGGGGGGAACTCTCTCCTACGAGCAGTACTTC
TRBV6-5	NA	TRBJ1-1	NA	CAIRQGLQNTEAFF	TGTGCCATCCGGCAGGGGCTACAGAACACTGAAGCTTTCTTT
TRBV5-5	NA	TRBJ2-3	NA	CASSRGSDSFSSDTQYF	TGTGCCAGCAGCCGTGGGTCGGACAGTTTTTCGTCGGATACGCAGTATTTT
TRBV10-3	NA	TRBJ2-5	NA	CAISEVSAGQETQYF	TGTGCCATCAGTGAGGTTAGTGCTGGCCAAGAGACCCAGTACTTC
TRBV30	NA	TRBJ2-2	TRBD2	CAWSGLAGALNTGELFF	TGTGCCTGGAGTGGACTAGCGGGGGCCCTGAACACCGGGGAGCTGTTTTTT
TRBV2	NA	TRBJ2-7	TRBD1	CASRGVVGTGGYEQYF	TGTGCCAGCAGGGGAGTCGTCGGGACAGGGGGCTACGAGCAGTACTTC
TRBV11-2	NA	TRBJ2-2	TRBD1	CASSRDRVGELFF	TGTGCCAGCAGCCGGGACAGGGTGGGGGAGCTGTTTTTT
TRBV10-3	NA	TRBJ1-1	TRBD1	CAIRRQGKMNTEAFF	TGTGCCATCAGGAGACAGGGTAAGATGAACACTGAAGCTTTCTTT
TRBV30	NA	TRBJ1-5	NA	CAWSVGAVGTLIWPQHF	TGTGCCTGGAGTGTAGGGGCCGTCGGGACACTCATCTGGCCCCAGCATTTT
TRBV14	NA	TRBJ1-1	TRBD1	CASSIRTGGTEAFF	TGTGCCAGCAGCATCCGGACAGGGGGCACTGAAGCTTTCTTT
TRBV3-1/TRBV3-2	NA	TRBJ2-1	NA	CASSQDHLRQNEQFF	TGTGCCAGCAGCCAAGATCACCTTAGACAAAATGAGCAGTTCTTC
TRBV29-1	NA	TRBJ2-7	NA	CSVEDLGVHGGQYF	TGCAGCGTTGAAGATCTAGGGGTACACGGCGGGCAGTACTTC
TRBV2	NA	TRBJ2-7	NA	CASSGLRVEQYF	TGTGCCAGCAGTGGGCTACGGGTCGAGCAGTACTTC
TRBV3-1/TRBV3-2	NA	TRBJ2-7	NA	CASSQSNSEQYF	TGTGCCAGCAGCCAGAGTAACAGCGAGCAGTACTTC